These T cell receptor beta chains were read from a single sample in a study of blood T cell repertoires in COVID-19. Here immunoSEQ multiplex PCR was the method, and the copy in TCRdb shows in-frame clones only, minus some. The data show more than 95,000 clones, with less than 90% seen just once and 5.1% held by the top ten. Material: peripheral blood. The receptors originated from a human donor in a cohort sampled during active COVID-19. Each CDR3 is given with its conserved first and last residue. A D gene is named only where the DNA matches it firmly. Clone size is stated in some rows and not others, as once, few, many or a class when expanded.

-	TRBV4-3	TRBJ2-1	TRBD2	TGCGCCAGCAGCCAAGATCCCACTAGCGGACCATACAATGAGCAGTTCTTC	CASSQDPTSGPYNEQFF
-	TRBV15	TRBJ1-2	-	TGTGCCACCAGCAGAGCAGGGTCGGTAAACTATGGCTACACCTTC	CATSRAGSVNYGYTF
-	TRBV4-1	TRBJ2-1	TRBD2	TGCGCCAGCAGCCAAGGACTAGCGGGGGATGAGCAGTTCTTC	CASSQGLAGDEQFF
once	TRBV3-1/TRBV3-2	TRBJ2-3	-	TGTGCCAGCAGCCAAAGACAGGCCTACCTCACAGATACGCAGTATTTT	CASSQRQAYLTDTQYF
-	TRBV5-1	TRBJ2-3	-	TGCGCCAGCAGCCCTCTATCGACAGATACGCAGTATTTT	CASSPLSTDTQYF
-	TRBV28	TRBJ1-1	-	TGTGCCAGCAAACTAAGGACAGAAATCACTGAAGCTTTCTTT	CASKLRTEITEAFF
-	TRBV7-3	TRBJ2-1	TRBD1	TGTGCCAGCAGCTTAAGTGGGACAGGGGCCAATGAGCAGTTCTTC	CASSLSGTGANEQFF
-	TRBV9	TRBJ2-7	TRBD2	TGTGCCAGCAGCGTAGAGGCTAGCGGGAGCGGTGAGCAGTACTTC	CASSVEASGSGEQYF
-	TRBV27	TRBJ1-2	TRBD1	TGTGCCAGCAGTTTTCAGGGGGCCCTTCCGAGCTACACCTTC	CASSFQGALPSYTF
-	TRBV27	TRBJ1-4	TRBD1	TGTGCCAGCAGTTTATCGATGGGACAGGGGTTTAATGAAAAACTGTTTTTT	CASSLSMGQGFNEKLFF
-	TRBV15	TRBJ2-7	TRBD2	TGTGCCACCAGCAGAGACCTAGCGGGAGGGGATCAGCAGTACTTC	CATSRDLAGGDQQYF
-	TRBV7-3	TRBJ2-3	TRBD2	TGTGCCAGCAGCTTAAGGGGGGGTCGGACAGATACGCAGTATTTT	CASSLRGGRTDTQYF
-	TRBV9	TRBJ2-1	-	TGTGCCAGCAGCGTAGGCGGGACGGTCAACAATGAGCAGTTCTTC	CASSVGGTVNNEQFF
-	TRBV28	TRBJ2-7	TRBD1	TGTGCCAGCAGGGACAGGGGTGCTGCCTACGAGCAGTACTTC	CASRDRGAAYEQYF
-	TRBV6-5	TRBJ1-1	-	TGTGCCAGCAGTCCCCCTGGGCTAACAAATCCTGAAGCTTTCTTT	CASSPPGLTNPEAFF
-	TRBV7-2	TRBJ1-2	TRBD1	TGTGCCAGCAGCTTACCGACAGGGTCGAACTATGGCTACACCTTC	CASSLPTGSNYGYTF
once	TRBV9	TRBJ1-4	-	TGTGCCAGCAGCGTAGGCGAGGGAACCAATGAAAAACTGTTTTTT	CASSVGEGTNEKLFF
-	TRBV5-1	TRBJ2-3	-	TGCGCCAGCAGCCTCCTATCTACGTCGGATACGCAGTATTTT	CASSLLSTSDTQYF
-	TRBV19	TRBJ1-6	-	TGTGCCAGTAGTATCGAACGGGTAAATTCACCCCTCCACTTT	CASSIERVNSPLHF
-	TRBV23-1	TRBJ2-1	-	TGCGCCAGCAGTCAGATGGGCGCGGAGGGCAATGAGCAGTTCTTC	CASSQMGAEGNEQFF
-	TRBV2	TRBJ2-5	-	TGTGCCAGCGGGGGGCTAGACCAGGGGGCCCAGTACTTC	CASGGLDQGAQYF
few	TRBV28	TRBJ1-2	-	TGTGCCAGCAGTTCACAGGGAAACTATGGCTACACCTTC	CASSSQGNYGYTF
-	TRBV7-9	TRBJ2-5	-	TGTGCCAGCAGCTTAGCCCAGGGCCCCGGGAGAGAGACCCAGTACTTC	CASSLAQGPGRETQYF
once	TRBV19	TRBJ1-5	-	TGTGCCAGTAGTATCGCGGGCCGCAATCAGCCCCAGCATTTT	CASSIAGRNQPQHF
-	TRBV28	TRBJ1-6	-	TGTGCCAGCCTAATGCGTAGGAGCTCCTATAATTCACCCCTCCACTTT	CASLMRRSSYNSPLHF
-	TRBV29-1	TRBJ2-7	TRBD2	TGCAGCGTCGTTGGGGGGGTCTACGAGCAGTACTTC	CSVVGGVYEQYF
-	TRBV5-1	TRBJ2-7	-	TGCGCCAGCAGCCCGGCGGGACCGAACTCCTACGAGCAGTACTTC	CASSPAGPNSYEQYF
-	TRBV9	TRBJ2-7	TRBD2	TGTGCCAGCAGCTCCACCGGGACTAGCGGGGCTCTCAGCTCCTACGAGCAGTACTTC	CASSSTGTSGALSSYEQYF
-	TRBV18	TRBJ2-5	TRBD1	TGTGCCAGCTCAACCCGGGACAGGGCGAGAGAGACCCAGTACTTC	CASSTRDRARETQYF
-	TRBV6-5	TRBJ2-7	-	TGTGCCAGCAGGAACAGACGGGGTGTTGGCGAGCAGTACTTC	CASRNRRGVGEQYF
once	TRBV2	TRBJ2-2	TRBD2	TGTGCCAGCCAGGTGGGGCTAGCGGGAGCCTTTCCGGGGGACACCGGGGAGCTGTTTTTT	CASQVGLAGAFPGDTGELFF
-	TRBV28	TRBJ2-1	TRBD2	TGTGCCAGCAGTCCACTCTCATTTCCTTGGCTAGCGGGAGGAGGATCCTACAATGAGCAGTTCTTC	CASSPLSFPWLAGGGSYNEQFF
once	TRBV15	TRBJ2-1	TRBD2	TGTGCCACCACCAGGGAGGGTCAGGCCTCCTACAATGAGCAGTTCTTC	CATTREGQASYNEQFF
-	TRBV5-1	TRBJ2-7	TRBD2	TGCGCCAGCAGCCATAGCGGGAGGGCTACCTACGAGCAGTACTTC	CASSHSGRATYEQYF
few	TRBV7-9	TRBJ1-2	TRBD1	TGTGCCAGCAGTTTGGACAGGGTAAATTCTGGCTACACCTTC	CASSLDRVNSGYTF
once	TRBV19	TRBJ1-6	TRBD1	TGTGCCAGTAGGAGACAGGGGGGAAATTCACCCCTCCACTTT	CASRRQGGNSPLHF
-	TRBV11-3	TRBJ2-3	TRBD2	TGTGCCAGCAGCCCGGGGAGGGGACTAGCGGGGACGAGCACAGATACGCAGTATTTT	CASSPGRGLAGTSTDTQYF
-	TRBV27	TRBJ1-5	-	TGTGCCAGCAGCGGAGGGGTTAGCAATCAGCCCCAGCATTTT	CASSGGVSNQPQHF
-	TRBV18	TRBJ2-2	-	TGTGCCAGCTCACCACCCGCAGGGCGGAACACCGGGGAGCTGTTTTTT	CASSPPAGRNTGELFF
-	TRBV5-4	TRBJ2-6	TRBD1	TGTGCCAGCAGTTCCGGGACAGGAGGCTCTGGGGCCAACGTCCTGACTTTC	CASSSGTGGSGANVLTF
few	TRBV5-6	TRBJ1-2	-	TGTGCCAGCAGCTTCAGTGGCAATGGCTACACCTTC	CASSFSGNGYTF